This T cell receptor (beta chain) came from a study of tumor-infiltrating lymphocytes in oesophageal squamous cell carcinoma (dated by TCRdb to the mid-2010s). The library was produced with PCR. These reads were obtained on an Illumina HiSeq 2000. TCRdb handled the public reads itself, with Q25 trimming in fastp and clone calling in MiXCR, and kept productive beta chains. Entries that share a CDR3 protein sequence are merged under the most common genes and DNA. The sample has more than 3,000 distinct CDR3 sequences on record, just under 20% of them singletons. Less than 60% of the sample goes to the ten largest clones. V is trimmed back by 4 bases and J by 4 bases, and the junction contains 5 bases that no gene match accounts for. The CDR3 runs 15 residues from the cysteine to the phenylalanine. CDR3 DNA only is kept here, 45 bases in frame from base 1. Per the germline V gene (reference sequence), SEHNR is the CDR1 and FQNEAQ is the CDR2.

Judged by its sample share, this clonotype qualifies as large (0.1 to 1%). Its antigen is still unknown. No base qualities exist here, and no much larger clone lies one base off it. In this chain, TRBV7-9 is recombined with TRBJ2-1; the central 9 bases match TRBD1. The source is a male donor with esophageal squamous cell carcinoma. What was sequenced was normal esophageal tissue next to the tumor. The DNA sequence is TGTGCCAGCAGCTCCCGGGACAGGGAATACAATGAGCAGTTCTTC. It specifies CASSSRDREYNEQFF.